Listed here are 16 T cell receptor beta chains from one sample, sequenced in a study of radiation and T cells in renal cell carcinoma. TCRdb's copy holds only in-frame clones and misses some; the assay was immunoSEQ multiplex PCR. The profile covers 120,000 to 150,000 clones, with 88% appearing a single time and approximately 4% taken by the ten largest. Time point denoted: baseline pretreatment blood. Sample treatment: 15 Gy SBRT to primary tumor, nephrectomy 4 weeks later. The sequences come from blood, collected from a patient whose treatment included radiotherapy and nephrectomy. These receptors were collected from a woman in her 70s with renal cell carcinoma.

V usage is TRBV7-9 and J usage is TRBJ1-2, with TRBD1 identical over 7 bases. J lost 4 bases, V lost 2 bases, and 13 bases had no gene match. Germline V CDR1 and CDR2: SEHNR, FQNEAQ (reference sequence). The CDR3 is made up of 17 amino acids. The CDR3 loop is CASSLSQGERQGYGYTF. The CDR3 region has the DNA TGTGCCAGCAGCTTAAGCCAGGGGGAACGGCAAGGCTATGGCTACACCTTC.

The chain employs TRBV19 and TRBJ2-6; no clear D gene. Germline V gene sequence: CDR1 LNHDA, CDR2 SQIVND (reference sequence). The V gene lost 10 bases and the J gene lost 0 bases, with 13 bases spanning the gap. This CDR3 has 15 amino acids. Here the CDR3 reads CATRTDLSGANVLTF. CDR3 coding DNA: TGTGCCACCAGAACAGACCTCTCTGGGGCCAACGTCCTGACTTTC.

This chain connects TRBV5-1 to TRBJ2-7; 9 nucleotides match TRBD2. Germline V gene lookup returns CDR1 SGHRS and CDR2 YFSETQ. J lost 0 bases, V lost 3 bases, and 7 bases had no gene match. The CDR3 has 16 residues. CDR3 amino acids: CASSSQRGALSYEQYF. In nucleotides, the CDR3 is TGCGCCAGCAGCTCTCAGCGGGGGGCCCTCTCCTACGAGCAGTACTTC.

J is TRBJ2-5 and V is TRBV6-1; TRBD1 aligns across 8 bases. The V segment lost 4 bases and the J segment 3 bases; nucleotides outside the gene matches: 10. Germline V gives CDR1 MNHNS, CDR2 SASEGT. This CDR3 is built from 16 residues. The CDR3 region has the DNA TGTGCCAGCAGTGGCCCCCGGACAGGGCCGGAAGAGACCCAGTACTTC. It encodes CASSGPRTGPEETQYF.

V usage is TRBV14 and J usage is TRBJ1-2; perhaps TRBD1 as D (6 bases). The germline V and J ends were trimmed by 1 base and 6 bases, with 15 bases remaining between them. Germline lookup yields CDR1 SGHDN and CDR2 FVKESK. The CDR3 extends over 15 amino acids. The CDR3 sequence: CASSQAQGRWDGYTF. DNA of the CDR3: TGTGCCAGCAGCCAAGCCCAGGGGAGATGGGATGGCTACACCTTC.

The rearrangement uses TRBV27 and TRBJ1-1; the D is unclear. Trimming stripped 3 bases from V and 5 bases from J, with 10 bases between. Germline loops: CDR1 MNHEY, CDR2 SMNVEV (reference sequence). The CDR3 consists of 13 residues. The CDR3 loop reads CASSFRIGTEAFF. In DNA form, the CDR3 reads TGTGCCAGCAGTTTCCGTATAGGGACTGAAGCTTTCTTT.

The chain combines TRBV7-9 with TRBJ1-3, with D tentatively TRBD1 (6 bases). Trimming removed 5 bases from V and 2 bases from J, with 10 bases in between. Germline CDR1 SEHNR, CDR2 FQNEAQ (reference sequence). The CDR3 loop spans 14 amino acids. CDR3 coding DNA: TGTGCCAGCAGCCTAACAGGGACTGGAAACACCATATATTTT. Translation: CASSLTGTGNTIYF.

This chain connects TRBV7-9 to TRBJ1-2; 10 bases agree with TRBD1. Germline CDR1 and CDR2: SEHNR and FQNEAQ (reference sequence). Unmatched junction bases numbered 4, after V lost 4 bases and J lost 8 bases. The CDR3 has 13 residues. The chain's CDR3 is CASSWGQGSGYTF. CDR3 nucleotides: TGTGCCAGCAGCTGGGGACAGGGGAGCGGCTACACCTTC.

This clone was counted once. The gene calls are TRBV2 and TRBJ1-2; D remains ambiguous. The CDR3 is made up of 15 amino acids. The ends were cut back, 0 bases at V and 4 bases at J, with 12 bases in the middle. Germline lookup yields CDR1 SNHLY and CDR2 FYNNEI. CDR3 nucleotide sequence: TGTGCCAGCAGTGAAGCACGGCATCCCCTCTATGGCTACACCTTC. Translating gives CASSEARHPLYGYTF.

The CDR3 region has the DNA TGTGCCAGTAGGACCTTTAGCAATCAGCCCCAGCATTTT. It yields the protein CASRTFSNQPQHF. This chain joins TRBV19 and TRBJ1-5, with D unresolved. This CDR3 is 13 amino acids long. The V end was cut by 6 bases, the J end by 0 bases, with 6 bases between. The germline V gene encodes CDR1 LNHDA and CDR2 SQIVND (reference sequence).

This clone was found once. The J gene is TRBJ1-5, the V gene TRBV28; D perhaps matches TRBD1 (6 bases). CDR1 and CDR2 (germline): MDHEN, SYDVKM. The V end lost 5 bases, the J end lost 4 bases, and 12 bases lay between the germline ends. The CDR3 is 14 amino acids. The CDR3 here is CASSPQGPNQPQHF. CDR3 in DNA: TGTGCCAGCAGTCCCCAGGGGCCAAATCAGCCCCAGCATTTT. Variable domain in full (rest from reference TRBV28 and TRBJ1-5): DVKVTQSSRYLVKRTGEKVFLECVQDMDHENMFWYRQDPGLGLRLIYFSYDVKMKEKGDIPEGYSVSREKKERFSLILESASTNQTSMYLCASSPQGPNQPQHFGDGTRLSIL.

J is TRBJ1-3 and V is TRBV5-1, with 7 nucleotides matching TRBD1. Germline values: CDR1 SGHRS, CDR2 YFSETQ. This CDR3 is 15 amino acids long. J was trimmed by 3 bases and V by 0 bases; bases with no gene match: 3. The CDR3 region has the DNA TGCGCCAGCAGCTTGGCCAGGACAGGTGGAAACACCATATATTTT. Residues: CASSLARTGGNTIYF. Full variable domain (rest looked up from reference TRBV5-1 and TRBJ1-3): KAGVTQTPRYLIKTRGQQVTLSCSPISGHRSVSWYQQTPGQGLQFLFEYFSETQRNKGNFPGRFSGRQFSNSRSEMNVSTLELGDSALYLCASSLARTGGNTIYFGEGSWLTVV.

The chain has TRBV2 and TRBJ1-3; D call uncertain. This CDR3 has 16 amino acids. Germline assignment: CDR1 SNHLY and CDR2 FYNNEI. Between the trimmed V and J ends, which lost 1 base and 1 base, there was a span of 11 bases. CDR3: CASSEVSRISGNTIYF. In nucleotides, the CDR3 is TGTGCCAGCAGTGAAGTCTCCAGGATATCTGGAAACACCATATATTTT. Supplemented by reference TRBV2 and TRBJ1-3, the full variable domain reads EPEVTQTPSHQVTQMGQEVILRCVPISNHLYFYWYRQILGQKVEFLVSFYNNEISEKSEIFDDQFSVERPDGSNFTLKIRSTKLEDSAMYFCASSEVSRISGNTIYFGEGSWLTVV.

This chain connects TRBV2 to TRBJ1-4, with D possibly TRBD1 on 5 matching bases. V was shortened by 3 bases and J by 4 bases, with 12 bases between the two germline ends. Germline CDR1 is SNHLY and CDR2 is FYNNEI. This CDR3 comprises 15 residues. CDR3 nucleotide sequence: TGTGCCAGCAGTGATAACGGGGGTCGTAATGAAAAACTGTTTTTT. This sequence encodes CASSDNGGRNEKLFF.

This sequence joins TRBV5-6 and TRBJ1-2, with 7 nucleotides matching TRBD1. V lost 1 base and J lost 2; bases outside the gene matches: 5. This CDR3 is built from 15 residues. Germline loops: CDR1 SGHDT, CDR2 YYEEEE. CDR3: CASSLPGQPNYGYTF. The CDR3, as DNA: TGTGCCAGCAGCTTGCCGGGACAGCCGAACTATGGCTACACCTTC.

This clone was observed a single time. The chain joins TRBV7-2 to TRBJ2-5; maybe TRBD2 (6 bases). Germline CDR1 SGHTA, CDR2 FQGNSA. The V and J ends lost 4 bases and 5 bases respectively, with 14 bases between them. The CDR3 is made up of 14 amino acids. CDR3 protein: CASSSPPGRETQYF. The CDR3 bases are TGTGCCAGCAGCTCCCCCCCGGGGAGGGAGACCCAGTACTTC.